The clone carrying this T cell receptor (beta chain) showed up just a few times. These data are taken from a study of blood T cell repertoires in COVID-19. Looked up from germline, CDR1 is SGHAT and CDR2 is FQNNGV. The CDR3 contains 15 residues. The trim removed 3 bases at V and 9 bases at J, leaving 9 bases unmatched. Using immunoSEQ multiplex PCR, the repertoire was profiled, and TCRdb retains in-frame clones only, with some absent. The repertoire consists of roughly 250,000 clones, with around nine tenths occurring once and the leading ten covering about 10%. Input material: peripheral blood. This receptor was obtained from a man aged 35-49 years who had recovered from COVID-19. The rearrangement uses TRBV11-2 and TRBJ2-1; the match to TRBD2 covers 9 bases. DNA of the CDR3: TGTGCCAGCAGCTTTTTGGGCGGGAGGGCCGGTGAGCAGTTCTTC. Translation: CASSFLGGRAGEQFF.